These 2 T cell receptor beta chains share one sample of origin, sequenced in a study of T-cell memory formation after mild COVID-19. TCRdb processed the 5' RACE reads anew with MiXCR; each CDR3 protein has one entry. The sample has over 350,000 distinct CDR3 sequences; roughly 26% are singletons. The specimen was PBMCs or a T cell subset sorted from them (not recorded which). The origin of the receptors is an adult woman who had mild COVID-19 (a few samples of this study predate the infection). Cell type and time point are not known.

This chain joins TRBV5-1 and TRBJ2-7; D might be TRBD1 (5 bases). CDR1 is SGHRS, CDR2 YFSETQ, per germline. This CDR3 region has 14 residues. Trimming left V 0 bases short and J 3 bases short, with 10 bases between. The CDR3 is CASSLASGHYEQYF. The CDR3 DNA reads TGCGCCAGCAGCTTGGCTTCAGGGCACTACGAGCAGTACTTC.

This clonotype was recorded at least ten times. The V call is TRBV5-6, the J call TRBJ2-3; D is possibly TRBD1 or TRBD2 (5 bases each). The CDR3 totals 15 residues. Germline V lookup: CDR1 SGHDT, CDR2 YYEEEE. The V gene lost 2 bases and the J gene lost 6 bases, with 16 bases spanning the gap. CDR3 coding DNA: TGTGCCAGCAGCTTAACCGGGGACGGAACGGATACGCAGTATTTT. Translating gives CASSLTGDGTDTQYF.